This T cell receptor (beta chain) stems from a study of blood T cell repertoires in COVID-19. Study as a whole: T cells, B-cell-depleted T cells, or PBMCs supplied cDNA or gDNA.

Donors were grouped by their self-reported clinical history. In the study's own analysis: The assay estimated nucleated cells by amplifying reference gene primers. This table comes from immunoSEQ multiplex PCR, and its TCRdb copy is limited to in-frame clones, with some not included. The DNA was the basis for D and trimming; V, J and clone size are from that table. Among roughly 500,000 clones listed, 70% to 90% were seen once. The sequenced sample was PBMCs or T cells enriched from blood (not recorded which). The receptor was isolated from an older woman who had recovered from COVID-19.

This chain's CDR3 is CASSLEGQSETEAFF. The CDR3 coding sequence is TGCGCCAGCAGCTTGGAGGGACAGTCAGAGACTGAAGCTTTCTTT. V is TRBV5-1 and J is TRBJ1-1; 7 nucleotides match TRBD1. V gave up 0 bases and J gave up 5 bases; unmatched junction bases: 7. The germline V gene encodes CDR1 SGHRS and CDR2 YFSETQ. The CDR3 totals 15 residues. The variable domain in full, completed from reference TRBV5-1 and TRBJ1-1, reads KAGVTQTPRYLIKTRGQQVTLSCSPISGHRSVSWYQQTPGQGLQFLFEYFSETQRNKGNFPGRFSGRQFSNSRSEMNVSTLELGDSALYLCASSLEGQSETEAFFGQGTRLTVV.